These 8 T cell receptor beta chains share one sample of origin, sequenced in a study of technical replicates of blood from a handful of donors. TCRdb keeps only in-frame clones here, not all; method: immunoSEQ multiplex PCR. The sample consists of 55,000 to 75,000 clones, around 87% of them appearing once. Sequences were obtained from PBMCs. These receptors were obtained from a human donor in good health. Some clones in this sample may be carry-over from other donors' samples.

The table lists this clone with a few counts. The chain links TRBV7-2 to TRBJ2-1, with 9 bases that match TRBD1. The length of the CDR3 is 17 residues. The V gene's germline CDR1 is SGHTA and CDR2 FQGNSA. With V trimmed by 6 bases and J by 7 bases, 16 bases remained unmatched. The DNA of the CDR3 is TGTGCCAGCAGTCTCTACGCCGGGACAGGGAGTTTGAATGAGCAGTTCTTC. Translation: CASSLYAGTGSLNEQFF.

The J gene is TRBJ2-3, the V gene TRBV28; TRBD2 matches at 7 bases. V shed 4 bases, J shed 2 bases, and the junction held 15 bases outside the gene matches. This CDR3 region has 18 residues. Germline loops: CDR1 MDHEN, CDR2 SYDVKM. CDR3 sequence (DNA): TGTGCCAGCAGTTCTCGGGGAGGGACTCCAACGATCACAGATACGCAGTATTTT. This gives the protein CASSSRGGTPTITDTQYF. The variable domain in full, with the rest retrieved from reference TRBV28 and TRBJ2-3, is DVKVTQSSRYLVKRTGEKVFLECVQDMDHENMFWYRQDPGLGLRLIYFSYDVKMKEKGDIPEGYSVSREKKERFSLILESASTNQTSMYLCASSSRGGTPTITDTQYFGPGTRLTVL.

The chain combines TRBV19 with TRBJ2-7; D remains unclear. Germline V CDR1 and CDR2: LNHDA, SQIVND (reference sequence). V gave up 4 bases and J gave up 3 bases, with 10 bases separating them. The CDR3 sequence is 13 residues long. CDR3 in amino acids: CASSTKAGYEQYF. Here the CDR3 DNA reads TGTGCCAGTAGTACGAAGGCAGGCTACGAGCAGTACTTC.

This sequence joins TRBV4-3 and TRBJ2-6, with TRBD2 as a possible D gene (6 bases). Germline-derived CDR1 and CDR2 are LGHNA and YSLEER. Trimming left V 3 bases short and J 1 base short, with 13 bases between. CDR3 size: 17 residues. CDR3 in amino acids: CASSQALTRSGANVLTF. The CDR3 nucleotides read TGCGCCAGCAGCCAGGCCTTGACTAGATCTGGGGCCAACGTCCTGACTTTC.

This chain uses TRBV2 with TRBJ2-3; 13 bases agree with TRBD2. CDR1 and CDR2 (germline): SNHLY, FYNNEI. Germline trimming cut 7 bases from V and 14 bases from J; bases unmatched to any gene: 9. CDR3 length: 13 amino acids. The CDR3 DNA follows: TGTGCCAGCACCCCCTTACTAGCGGGGGGGCGGTATTTT. This gives the protein CASTPLLAGGRYF.

This rearrangement joins TRBV9 to TRBJ2-2, with D uncertain. V lost 3 bases and J 0 bases, leaving 9 bases between the germline ends. The CDR3 is 15 amino acids. The V gene's germline CDR1 is SGDLS and CDR2 YYNGEE. The CDR3 region has the DNA TGTGCCAGCAGCGATAGTGCTTCGAACACCGGGGAGCTGTTTTTT. It specifies CASSDSASNTGELFF.

The rearrangement links TRBV7-2 to TRBJ2-1, with D unresolved. Trimming removed 1 base at V and 4 bases at J, with 8 bases between. This CDR3 comprises 14 residues. Germline CDR1 and CDR2: SGHTA and FQGNSA. The CDR3 nucleotides are TGTGCCAGCAGCTTAGTGGCCACGTACAATGAGCAGTTCTTC. It is translated as CASSLVATYNEQFF.

This clone was counted once. The chain combines TRBV7-9 with TRBJ2-3; TRBD2 might be the D (5 bases). The germline gives CDR1 SEHNR, CDR2 FQNEAQ (reference sequence). The CDR3 covers 15 residues. V lost 4 bases and J lost 5, with 16 bases in between. Here the CDR3 DNA reads TGTGCCAGCAGCTCCCTCGGACGGGGAGTAGATACGCAGTATTTT. As protein: CASSSLGRGVDTQYF.